The 29 T cell receptor beta chains reported below all come from one sample, sequenced in a study of blood T cell repertoires in COVID-19. Using immunoSEQ multiplex PCR, the repertoire was profiled, and TCRdb retains in-frame clones only, with some absent. The sample has roughly 160,000 clones, roughly 80% seen once. The sample taken for sequencing was PBMCs or T cells enriched from blood (not recorded which). The source of these receptors is a woman aged 40 to 50 with acute COVID-19.

DNA of the CDR3: TGCGCCAGCAGCTTGGCCACGGGAGAGGCTGGCTACACCTTC. Protein product: CASSLATGEAGYTF. V usage is TRBV5-1 and J usage is TRBJ1-2; D is unclear. The CDR3 covers 14 residues. The germline V and J ends were trimmed by 0 bases and 7 bases, with 13 bases remaining between them. The germline V gene has CDR1 SGHRS and CDR2 YFSETQ.

The chain has TRBV30 and TRBJ1-6; 7 positions agree with TRBD1. The CDR3 length is 15 residues. Germline V gene sequence: CDR1 GTSNPN, CDR2 SVGIG (reference sequence). Trimming took 4 bases from V and 4 from J; bases not matched to a gene: 7. The chain's CDR3 is CAWTPLTGYNSPLHF. The CDR3 region has the DNA TGTGCCTGGACACCCCTGACAGGGTATAATTCACCCCTCCACTTT.

The chain carries TRBV6-5 and TRBJ1-3; D gene unclear. Per germline, CDR1 MNHEY and CDR2 SVGAGI. The V gene lost 6 bases and the J gene lost 7 bases, with 7 bases spanning the gap. This CDR3 has 11 amino acids. The CDR3 DNA sequence: TGTGCCAGCAGCTCTAGGAACACCATATATTTT. Translating it yields CASSSRNTIYF.

The V gene is TRBV2, the J gene TRBJ2-1; TRBD2 aligns across 13 bases. V lost 5 bases, J lost 8 bases, and 3 bases stayed unmatched. CDR1 and CDR2 (germline): SNHLY, FYNNEI. This CDR3 is 14 amino acids long. The CDR3 loop reads CASSRTSGRDEQFF. DNA of the CDR3: TGTGCCAGCAGTAGGACTAGCGGGAGAGATGAGCAGTTCTTC.

V is TRBV30 and J is TRBJ2-2; no clear D gene. Germline lookup yields CDR1 GTSNPN and CDR2 SVGIG (reference sequence). The CDR3 consists of 15 residues. V dropped 0 bases and J dropped 2 bases, with 10 bases sitting between them. CDR3: CAWSVRQINTGELFF. CDR3 nucleotide sequence: TGTGCCTGGAGTGTACGTCAGATTAACACCGGGGAGCTGTTTTTT.

The chain uses TRBV27 and TRBJ1-1; tentatively, D is TRBD1 (6 bases). Trimming took 0 bases from V and 7 from J, leaving 18 bases between them. From germline, CDR1 is MNHEY and CDR2 SMNVEV (reference sequence). The CDR3 has 16 residues. CDR3 nucleotides: TGTGCCAGCAGTTTATCCGCAGGTAACAGGGAACTTGAAGCTTTCTTT. Residues: CASSLSAGNRELEAFF.

This chain uses TRBV11-2 with TRBJ2-7; possibly TRBD2 for D (5 bases). CDR1 and CDR2 from the germline V gene are SGHAT and FQNNGV. Trimming cost V 0 bases and J 4 bases, with 13 bases left between them. This CDR3 has 15 amino acids. Here the CDR3 reads CASSLEGGNLYEQYF. CDR3 DNA sequence: TGTGCCAGCAGCTTAGAAGGAGGTAATCTGTACGAGCAGTACTTC.

The CDR3 bases are TGTGCCAGCTCACCAACTGCCCTGAGGACAGGGGGATCGGACACTGAAGCTTTCTTT. Translated: CASSPTALRTGGSDTEAFF. J is TRBJ1-1 and V is TRBV18, with 10 bases aligning to TRBD1. The CDR3 sequence is 19 residues long. Trimming removed 2 bases from V and 3 bases from J; junction bases left unmatched: 15. Per the germline V gene, CDR1 is KGHSH and CDR2 is LQKENI.

This chain connects TRBV10-3 to TRBJ2-5; TRBD1 matches at 7 bases. V dropped 2 bases and J dropped 3; count of bases not matched to a gene: 6. The germline V gene has CDR1 ENHRY and CDR2 SYGVKD. There are 15 residues in the CDR3. CDR3 coding DNA: TGTGCCATCAGTGAGACGGGACAGCCTAAAGAGACCCAGTACTTC. As protein: CAISETGQPKETQYF.

This clone was seen once. V usage is TRBV5-1 and J usage is TRBJ2-3; D is ambiguous. Trimming shortened V by 0 bases and J by 1 base, and 9 bases separated the two germline ends. The CDR3 covers 15 residues. In germline, CDR1 is SGHRS, CDR2 YFSETQ. CDR3 bases: TGCGCCAGCAGCTTGGCTGGTCAGGGCACAGATACGCAGTATTTT. Translating gives CASSLAGQGTDTQYF.

V is TRBV5-1 and J is TRBJ1-1, with a tentative D call TRBD1 (5 bases). Germline V gene data show CDR1 as SGHRS and CDR2 as YFSETQ. The V end was cut by 4 bases, the J end by 5 bases, with 15 bases between. The CDR3 sequence is 14 residues long. The CDR3 here is CASSMGTGGTEAFF. The CDR3, as DNA: TGCGCCAGCAGCATGGGGACGGGGGGAACTGAAGCTTTCTTT.

This sequence joins TRBV19 and TRBJ1-6; 8 bases fit TRBD1. Germline V gives CDR1 LNHDA, CDR2 SQIVND (reference sequence). After removal of 4 bases from V and 10 bases from J, the junction contained 9 bases not matched to a gene. The CDR3 is made up of 15 amino acids. CDR3 DNA sequence: TGTGCCAGTAGTACCGACCCAGGGGGCAACTCACCCCTCCACTTT. It translates to CASSTDPGGNSPLHF.

V usage is TRBV29-1 and J usage is TRBJ2-3, with 8 bases identical to TRBD2. V was clipped by 7 bases and J by 0 bases; unmatched bases: 9. The CDR3 totals 15 residues. CDR1 and CDR2 from the germline V gene are SQVTM and ANQGSEA. Written as DNA, the CDR3 is TGCAGCGCCCCGCCGGCTAGCGGGAGCACAGATACGCAGTATTTT. Amino acids: CSAPPASGSTDTQYF.

The rearrangement uses TRBV7-9 and TRBJ1-1; tentatively, D is TRBD1 (5 bases). V was cut by 4 bases and J by 11 bases, with 11 bases left in between. The CDR3 is 11 residues long. Germline V lookup: CDR1 SEHNR, CDR2 FQNEAQ (reference sequence). The CDR3 loop reads CASSSRALAFF. Here the CDR3 DNA reads TGTGCCAGCAGCTCCAGGGCTTTGGCTTTCTTT. The variable domain in full, completed from reference TRBV7-9 and TRBJ1-1, reads DTGVSQNPRHKITKRGQNVTFRCDPISEHNRLYWYRQTLGQGPEFLTYFQNEAQLEKSRLLSDRFSAERPKGSFSTLEIQRTEQGDSAMYLCASSSRALAFFGQGTRLTVV.

This chain links TRBV7-2 with TRBJ2-5; 7 bases are shared with TRBD2. After removal of 1 base from V and 5 bases from J, the junction contained 4 bases not matched to a gene. CDR3 length: 14 amino acids. CDR1 SGHTA and CDR2 FQGNSA come from the germline V gene. CDR3: CASSLVWGGETQYF. The CDR3 DNA reads as TGTGCCAGCAGCTTAGTTTGGGGGGGTGAGACCCAGTACTTC.

The V call is TRBV18, the J call TRBJ1-6, with 8 bases lining up with TRBD1. The V and J ends lost 6 bases and 0 bases, in that order; junction bases with no gene match: 19. CDR3 size: 21 residues. The germline V gene has CDR1 KGHSH and CDR2 LQKENI. The CDR3 is CASSQSGIRQGAVSYNSPLHF. The CDR3 bases are TGTGCCAGCTCCCAGTCGGGTATCCGTCAGGGGGCTGTCTCCTATAATTCACCCCTCCACTTT.

The chain carries TRBV7-2 and TRBJ2-3; weak D call: TRBD2 (5 bases). The CDR3 totals 15 residues. Trimming cost V 3 bases and J 1 base, with 11 bases left between them. Germline values: CDR1 SGHTA, CDR2 FQGNSA. CDR3 in amino acids: CASSFLALGTDTQYF. The CDR3 nucleotides are TGTGCCAGCAGCTTCCTAGCTCTTGGCACAGATACGCAGTATTTT.

The chain carries TRBV5-8 and TRBJ1-4; a possible D gene is TRBD1 (6 bases). The V end lost 1 base, the J end lost 8 bases, and 24 bases lay between the germline ends. The CDR3 extends over 18 amino acids. Germline V lookup: CDR1 SGHTS, CDR2 YDEGEE. The CDR3 coding sequence is TGTGCCAGCAGCTTGTCGCCAGATTGGGGGCTTTTGGGGGAAAAACTGTTTTTT. Translation: CASSLSPDWGLLGEKLFF.

The chain recombines TRBV5-1 with TRBJ2-2; TRBD2 might be the D (6 bases). Trimming removed 4 bases at V and 0 bases at J, with 10 bases between. The CDR3 has 15 residues. The V gene's germline CDR1 is SGHRS and CDR2 YFSETQ. CDR3 in DNA: TGCGCCAGCAGCGCCGGACTATCGAACACCGGGGAGCTGTTTTTT. It is translated as CASSAGLSNTGELFF.

This clone was observed a handful of times. The genes are TRBV25-1 and TRBJ2-1; D is uncertain. This CDR3 comprises 13 residues. CDR1 is MGHDK and CDR2 is SYGVNS in the germline V gene. V lost 2 bases and J lost 15, with 17 bases in between. CDR3 protein: CASSEMGTNPPFF. CDR3 coding DNA: TGTGCCAGCAGTGAAATGGGTACTAATCCCCCGTTCTTC.

The chain combines TRBV12-3 or TRBV12-4 with TRBJ1-5; D is undetermined. This CDR3 spans 12 amino acids. The V gene lost 5 bases and the J gene lost 4 bases, with 6 bases spanning the gap. The CDR3 sequence is CASSALNQPQHF. As DNA, the CDR3 is TGTGCCAGCAGTGCACTTAATCAGCCCCAGCATTTT.

This chain connects TRBV3-1 (or the pseudogene TRBV3-2) to TRBJ1-1; D remains unclear. The CDR3 is made up of 13 amino acids. V lost 2 bases to trimming and J lost 4 bases, with 8 bases between them. Per germline, CDR1 LGHDT and CDR2 YNNKEL (reference sequence). The CDR3 region has the DNA TGTGCCAGCAGCCAAACGGGTTTCACTGAAGCTTTCTTT. Its translation is CASSQTGFTEAFF.

This clone was counted only a few times. V and J are TRBV9 and TRBJ2-3; tentatively, D is TRBD1 (6 bases). Trimming cost V 0 bases and J 0 bases, with 8 bases left between them. The CDR3 is 15 amino acids. Germline values: CDR1 SGDLS, CDR2 YYNGEE. CDR3 DNA: TGTGCCAGCAGCGTAGGAGGACAGAGCACAGATACGCAGTATTTT. Protein sequence: CASSVGGQSTDTQYF.

The V call is TRBV19, the J call TRBJ2-3, with TRBD1 identical over 7 bases. The length of the CDR3 is 16 residues. V lost 7 bases, J lost 0 bases, and 10 bases stayed unmatched. The V gene's germline CDR1 is LNHDA and CDR2 SQIVND (reference sequence). This CDR3 is CASKNRGSSSTDTQYF. As DNA, the CDR3 is TGTGCCAGTAAGAACAGGGGTTCGTCGAGCACAGATACGCAGTATTTT.

In DNA, the CDR3 is TGTGCCAGTAGGCGCGAGGGGGGGACAGATACGCAGTATTTT. Encoded protein: CASRREGGTDTQYF. The V gene is TRBV19, the J gene TRBJ2-3, with D maybe TRBD2 (7 bases). CDR3 length equals 14 residues. Germline V gene data show CDR1 as LNHDA and CDR2 as SQIVND (reference sequence). V was cut by 6 bases and J by 3 bases, with 13 bases left in between.

The rearrangement links TRBV7-9 to TRBJ1-1; the D gene is possibly TRBD1 (5 bases). V was clipped by 2 bases and J by 7 bases, with 11 bases between them. This CDR3 contains 13 residues. Germline values: CDR1 SEHNR, CDR2 FQNEAQ (reference sequence). Here the CDR3 reads CASSLTRGVEAFF. CDR3 coding DNA: TGTGCCAGCAGCTTAACCCGGGGGGTTGAAGCTTTCTTT.

This clone was seen more than once but under ten times. This rearrangement joins TRBV28 to TRBJ1-2, with TRBD1 matching 7 bases. The CDR3 contains 17 residues. Germline CDR1 reads MDHEN; CDR2 reads SYDVKM. Trimming removed 5 bases from V and 6 bases from J; junction bases left unmatched: 18. The CDR3 DNA reads as TGTGCCAGCAGTACAAGACAGGGAGTCTCGGGGCTTCATGGCTACACCTTC. Its translation: CASSTRQGVSGLHGYTF.

This chain connects TRBV21-1 to TRBJ2-7; the listed D gene, TRBD2, was not tested against the DNA. TRBV21-1 is a known pseudogene. This CDR3 has 18 amino acids. The CDR3, as DNA: TGTGCCAGCCTGGATCCGACTAGCGGGCTCACCCTCGGCCACGAGCAGTACTTC. Protein product: CASLDPTSGLTLGHEQYF.

This clone was detected once. The chain uses TRBV19 and TRBJ2-2, with 10 bases that match TRBD1. Per germline, CDR1 LNHDA and CDR2 SQIVND (reference sequence). The V gene end was trimmed by 5 bases and the J gene end by 4 bases; junction bases not matched to a gene: 4. CDR3 length: 15 residues. DNA of the CDR3: TGTGCCAGTAGTCGGCGGACAGGGGGCACCGGGGAGCTGTTTTTT. Translated: CASSRRTGGTGELFF.